This TCR beta chain was retrieved from a study of CD8 T cells in ankylosing spondylitis. This CDR3 has 14 residues. Germline assignment: CDR1 SQVTM and CDR2 ANQGSEA. V shed 6 bases and J shed 5 bases, with 18 bases lying between them. TCRdb fed the 5' RACE reads into MiXCR, producing one record per CDR3 protein. The profile covers about 130,000 distinct CDR3 sequences, with about 10% appearing a single time and approximately 4% taken by the ten largest. The chain employs TRBV29-1 and TRBJ2-3; D is perhaps TRBD1 (5 bases). The sequence was obtained from a female donor with ankylosing spondylitis or in good health (not recorded which). Sequences were obtained from blood, either unsorted or a sorted T cell fraction (not recorded which). As DNA, the CDR3 is TGCAGCGTGGCAGGGATCCCCCCGATAGATACGCAGTATTTT. It yields the protein CSVAGIPPIDTQYF.